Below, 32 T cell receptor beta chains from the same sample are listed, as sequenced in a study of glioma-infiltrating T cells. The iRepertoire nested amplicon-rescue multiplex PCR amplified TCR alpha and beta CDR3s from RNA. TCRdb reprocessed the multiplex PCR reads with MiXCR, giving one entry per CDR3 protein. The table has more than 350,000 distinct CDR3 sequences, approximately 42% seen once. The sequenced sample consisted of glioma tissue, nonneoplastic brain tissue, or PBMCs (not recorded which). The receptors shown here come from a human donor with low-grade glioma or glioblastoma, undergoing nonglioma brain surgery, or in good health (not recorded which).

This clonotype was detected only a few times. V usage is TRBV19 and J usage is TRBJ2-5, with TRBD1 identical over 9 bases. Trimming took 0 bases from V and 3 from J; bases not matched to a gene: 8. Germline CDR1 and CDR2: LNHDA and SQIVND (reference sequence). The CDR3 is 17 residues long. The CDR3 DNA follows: TGTGCCAGTAGTATAGACGGGACAGGGTATAACGAAGAGACCCAGTACTTC. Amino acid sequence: CASSIDGTGYNEETQYF.

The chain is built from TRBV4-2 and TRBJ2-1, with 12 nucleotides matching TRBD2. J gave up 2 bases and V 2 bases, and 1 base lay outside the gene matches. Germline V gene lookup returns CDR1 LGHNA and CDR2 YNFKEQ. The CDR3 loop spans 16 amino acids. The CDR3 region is CASSQPSGRAYNEQFF. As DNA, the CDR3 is TGTGCCAGCAGCCAACCTAGCGGGAGGGCCTACAATGAGCAGTTCTTC.

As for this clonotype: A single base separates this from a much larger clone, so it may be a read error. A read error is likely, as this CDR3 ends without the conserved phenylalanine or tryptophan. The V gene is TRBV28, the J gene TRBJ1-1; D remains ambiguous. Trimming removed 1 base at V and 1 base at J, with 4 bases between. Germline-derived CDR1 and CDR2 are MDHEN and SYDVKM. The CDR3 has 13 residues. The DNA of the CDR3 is TGTGCCAGCAGTTTATTATGGAACACTGAAGCTTTCTTA. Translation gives CASSLLWNTEAFL.

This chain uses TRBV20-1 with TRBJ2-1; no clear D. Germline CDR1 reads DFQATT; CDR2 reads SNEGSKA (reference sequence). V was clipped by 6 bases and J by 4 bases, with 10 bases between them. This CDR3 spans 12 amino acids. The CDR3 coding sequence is TGCAGTGCCCGGTGGGGTTACAATGAGCAGTTCTTC. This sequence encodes CSARWGYNEQFF.

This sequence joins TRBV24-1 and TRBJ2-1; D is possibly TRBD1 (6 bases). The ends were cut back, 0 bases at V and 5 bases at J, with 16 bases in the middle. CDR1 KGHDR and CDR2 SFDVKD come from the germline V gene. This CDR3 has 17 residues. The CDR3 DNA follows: TGTGCCACCAGTGATTTGATCCAGGGGATGGGGAACAATGAGCAGTTCTTC. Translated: CATSDLIQGMGNNEQFF.

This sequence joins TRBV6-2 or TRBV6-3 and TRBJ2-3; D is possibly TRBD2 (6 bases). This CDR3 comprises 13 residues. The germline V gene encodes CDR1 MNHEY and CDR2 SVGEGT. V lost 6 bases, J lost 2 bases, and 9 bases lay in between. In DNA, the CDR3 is TGTGCCAGCAGACGACTAGACACAGATACGCAGTATTTT. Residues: CASRRLDTDTQYF.

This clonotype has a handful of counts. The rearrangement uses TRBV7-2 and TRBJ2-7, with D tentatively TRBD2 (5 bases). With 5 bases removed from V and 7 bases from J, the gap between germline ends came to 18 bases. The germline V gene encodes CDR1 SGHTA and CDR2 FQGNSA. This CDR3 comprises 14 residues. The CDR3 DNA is TGTGCCAGCAGCGCGGGCGGATCTACGAGAGAGCAGTACTTC. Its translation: CASSAGGSTREQYF. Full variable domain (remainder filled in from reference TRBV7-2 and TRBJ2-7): GAGVSQSPSNKVTEKGKDVELRCDPISGHTALYWYRQSLGQGLEFLIYFQGNSAPDKSGLPSDRFSAERTGGSVSTLTIQRTQQEDSAVYLCASSAGGSTREQYFGPGTRLTVT.

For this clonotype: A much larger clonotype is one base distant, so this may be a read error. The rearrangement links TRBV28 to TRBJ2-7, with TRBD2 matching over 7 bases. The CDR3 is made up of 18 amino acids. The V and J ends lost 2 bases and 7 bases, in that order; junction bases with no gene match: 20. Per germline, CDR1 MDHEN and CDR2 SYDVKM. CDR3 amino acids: CASSLRWLGLADYNEQYF. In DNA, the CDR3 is TGTGCCAGCAGTTTAAGGTGGCTCGGGCTAGCGGACTACAATGAGCAGTACTTC.

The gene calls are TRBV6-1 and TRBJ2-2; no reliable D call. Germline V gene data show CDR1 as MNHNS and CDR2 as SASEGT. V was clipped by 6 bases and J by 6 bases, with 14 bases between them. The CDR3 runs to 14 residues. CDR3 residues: CASSPALGPGELFF. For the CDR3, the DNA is TGTGCCAGCAGCCCAGCCCTAGGGCCCGGGGAGCTGTTTTTT.

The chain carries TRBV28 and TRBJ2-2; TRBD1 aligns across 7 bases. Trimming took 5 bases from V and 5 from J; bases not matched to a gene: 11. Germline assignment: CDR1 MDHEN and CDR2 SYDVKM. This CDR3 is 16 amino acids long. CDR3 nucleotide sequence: TGTGCCAGCAGTCCTCCCGACAGGGCCACAACCGGGGAGCTGTTTTTT. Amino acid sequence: CASSPPDRATTGELFF.

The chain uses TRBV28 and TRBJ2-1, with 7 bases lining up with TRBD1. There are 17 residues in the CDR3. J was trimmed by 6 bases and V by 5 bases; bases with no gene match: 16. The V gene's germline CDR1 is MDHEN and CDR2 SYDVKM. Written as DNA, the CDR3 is TGTGCCAGCAGTAGGTTACAGGGGCCCCGTACAATCAATGAGCAGTTCTTC. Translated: CASSRLQGPRTINEQFF.

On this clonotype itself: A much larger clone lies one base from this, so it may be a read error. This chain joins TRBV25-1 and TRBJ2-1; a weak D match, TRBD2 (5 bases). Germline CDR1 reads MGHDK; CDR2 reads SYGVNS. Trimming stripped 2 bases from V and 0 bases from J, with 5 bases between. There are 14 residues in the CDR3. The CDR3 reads CASSEAGSYNEQFF. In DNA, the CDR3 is TGTGCCAGCAGTGAAGCGGGCTCCTACAATGAGCAGTTCTTC.

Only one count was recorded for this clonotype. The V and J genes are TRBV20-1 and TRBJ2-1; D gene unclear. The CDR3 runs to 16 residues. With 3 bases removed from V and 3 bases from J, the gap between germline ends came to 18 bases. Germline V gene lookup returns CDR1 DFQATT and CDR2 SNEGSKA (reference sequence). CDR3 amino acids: CSARGPGGSCYNEQFF. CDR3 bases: TGCAGTGCTAGGGGTCCAGGCGGTAGCTGCTACAATGAGCAGTTCTTC.

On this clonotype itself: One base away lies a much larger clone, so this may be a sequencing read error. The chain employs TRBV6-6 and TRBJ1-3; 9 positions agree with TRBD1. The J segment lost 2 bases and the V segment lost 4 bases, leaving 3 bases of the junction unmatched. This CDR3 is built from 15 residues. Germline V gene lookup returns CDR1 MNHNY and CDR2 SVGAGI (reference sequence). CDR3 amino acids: CASSFGTGPGNTIYF. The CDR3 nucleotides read TGTGCCAGCAGTTTCGGGACAGGGCCTGGAAACACCATATATTTT.

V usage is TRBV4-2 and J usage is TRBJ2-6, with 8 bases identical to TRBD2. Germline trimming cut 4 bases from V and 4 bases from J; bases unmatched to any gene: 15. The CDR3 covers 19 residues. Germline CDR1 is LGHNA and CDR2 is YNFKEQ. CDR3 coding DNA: TGTGCCAGCAGCCGGTATAGGGGGGAAGCGGGAGCGGGGGCCAACGTCCTGACTTTC. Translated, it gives CASSRYRGEAGAGANVLTF.

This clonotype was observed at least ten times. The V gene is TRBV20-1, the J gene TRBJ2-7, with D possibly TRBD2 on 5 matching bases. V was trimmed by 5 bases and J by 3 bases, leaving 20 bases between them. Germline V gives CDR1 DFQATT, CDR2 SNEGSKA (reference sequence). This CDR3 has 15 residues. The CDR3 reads CSAGYSDLGFYEQYF. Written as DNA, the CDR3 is TGCAGTGCTGGGTATAGCGATTTAGGATTCTACGAGCAGTACTTC.

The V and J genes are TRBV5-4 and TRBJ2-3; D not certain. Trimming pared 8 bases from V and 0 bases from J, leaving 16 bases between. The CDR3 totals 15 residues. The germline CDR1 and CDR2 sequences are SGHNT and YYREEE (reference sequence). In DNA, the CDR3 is TGTGCCAGTCAACTATACCAATGGAGCACAGATACGCAGTATTTT. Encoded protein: CASQLYQWSTDTQYF.

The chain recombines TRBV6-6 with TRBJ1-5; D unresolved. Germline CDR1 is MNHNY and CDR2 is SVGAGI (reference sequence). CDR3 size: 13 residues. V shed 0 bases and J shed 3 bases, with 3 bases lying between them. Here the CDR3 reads CASSYSVNQPQHF. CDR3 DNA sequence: TGTGCCAGCAGTTACTCGGTCAATCAGCCCCAGCATTTT.

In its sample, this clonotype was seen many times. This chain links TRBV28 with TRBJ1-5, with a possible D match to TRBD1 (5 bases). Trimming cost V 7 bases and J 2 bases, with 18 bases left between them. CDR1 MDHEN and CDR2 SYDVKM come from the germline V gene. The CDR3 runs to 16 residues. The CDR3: CASTIRDGRGNQPQHF. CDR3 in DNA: TGTGCCAGCACTATCCGGGACGGGAGAGGCAATCAGCCCCAGCATTTT. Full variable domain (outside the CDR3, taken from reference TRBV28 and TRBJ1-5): DVKVTQSSRYLVKRTGEKVFLECVQDMDHENMFWYRQDPGLGLRLIYFSYDVKMKEKGDIPEGYSVSREKKERFSLILESASTNQTSMYLCASTIRDGRGNQPQHFGDGTRLSIL.

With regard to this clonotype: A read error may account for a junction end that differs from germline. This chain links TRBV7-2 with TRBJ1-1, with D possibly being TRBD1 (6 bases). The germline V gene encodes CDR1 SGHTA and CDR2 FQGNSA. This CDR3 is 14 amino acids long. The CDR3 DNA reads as TGTGCCAGCAGCCCAGGGGCGGCGAACACTGAAGATTTCTTT. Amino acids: CASSPGAANTEDFF.

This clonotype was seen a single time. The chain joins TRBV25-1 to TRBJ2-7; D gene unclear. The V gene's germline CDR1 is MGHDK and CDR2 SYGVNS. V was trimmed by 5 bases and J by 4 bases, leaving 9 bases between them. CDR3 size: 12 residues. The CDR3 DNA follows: TGTGCCAGCAGTCGAGCCGGATACGAGCAGTACTTC. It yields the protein CASSRAGYEQYF.

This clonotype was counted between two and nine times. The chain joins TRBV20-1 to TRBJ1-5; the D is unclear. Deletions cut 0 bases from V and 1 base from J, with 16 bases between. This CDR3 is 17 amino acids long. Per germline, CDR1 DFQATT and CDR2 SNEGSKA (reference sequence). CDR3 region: CSAREGKFSRSNQPQHF. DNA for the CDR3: TGCAGTGCTAGAGAAGGGAAGTTCAGTCGAAGCAATCAGCCCCAGCATTTT.

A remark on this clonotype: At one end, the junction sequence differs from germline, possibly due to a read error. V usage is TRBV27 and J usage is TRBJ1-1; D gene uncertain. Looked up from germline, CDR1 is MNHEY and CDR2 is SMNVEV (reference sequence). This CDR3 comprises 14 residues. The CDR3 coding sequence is TGTGCCAGCAGTTACTCGAAGGTTACCACTGAAGCTCTCTTT. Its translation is CASSYSKVTTEALF.

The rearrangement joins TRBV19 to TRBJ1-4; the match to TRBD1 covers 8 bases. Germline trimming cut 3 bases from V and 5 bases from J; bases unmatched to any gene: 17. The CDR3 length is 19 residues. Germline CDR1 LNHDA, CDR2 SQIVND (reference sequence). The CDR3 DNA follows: TGTGCCAGTAGTATGTATCCCGTTGGATTGACAGGGGCCAATGAAAAACTGTTTTTT. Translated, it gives CASSMYPVGLTGANEKLFF. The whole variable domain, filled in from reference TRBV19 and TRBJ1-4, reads DGGITQSPKYLFRKEGQNVTLSCEQNLNHDAMYWYRQDPGQGLRLIYYSQIVNDFQKGDIAEGYSVSREKKESFPLTVTSAQKNPTAFYLCASSMYPVGLTGANEKLFFGSGTQLSVL.

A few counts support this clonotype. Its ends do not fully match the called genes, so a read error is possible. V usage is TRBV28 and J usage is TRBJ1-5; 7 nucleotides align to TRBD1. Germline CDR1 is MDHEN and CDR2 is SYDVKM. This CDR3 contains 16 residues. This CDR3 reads CASSLFLGGAYQPQHF. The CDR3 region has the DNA TGTGCCAGCAGTTTATTTCTAGGGGGCGCGTATCAACCCCAGCATTTT.

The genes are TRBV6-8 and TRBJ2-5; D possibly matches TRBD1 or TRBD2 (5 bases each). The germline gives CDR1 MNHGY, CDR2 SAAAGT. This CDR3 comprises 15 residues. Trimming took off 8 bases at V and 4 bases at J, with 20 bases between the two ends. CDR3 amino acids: CASGLGDAGLETQYF. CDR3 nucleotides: TGTGCCAGCGGTTTGGGGGACGCAGGTCTAGAGACCCAGTACTTC.

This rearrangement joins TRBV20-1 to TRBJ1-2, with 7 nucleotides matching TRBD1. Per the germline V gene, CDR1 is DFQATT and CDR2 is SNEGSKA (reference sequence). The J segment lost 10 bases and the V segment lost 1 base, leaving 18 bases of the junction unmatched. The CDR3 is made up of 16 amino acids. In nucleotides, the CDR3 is TGCAGTGCTAGAGGTCGGGGGGACAGAACCCAGCGGGACTACACCTTC. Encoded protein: CSARGRGDRTQRDYTF.

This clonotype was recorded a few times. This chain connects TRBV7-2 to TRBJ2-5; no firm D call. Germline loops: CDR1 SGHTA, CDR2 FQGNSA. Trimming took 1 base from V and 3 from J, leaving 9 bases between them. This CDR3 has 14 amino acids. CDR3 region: CASSLDRWEETQYF. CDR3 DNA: TGTGCCAGCAGCTTAGATCGTTGGGAAGAGACCCAGTACTTC.

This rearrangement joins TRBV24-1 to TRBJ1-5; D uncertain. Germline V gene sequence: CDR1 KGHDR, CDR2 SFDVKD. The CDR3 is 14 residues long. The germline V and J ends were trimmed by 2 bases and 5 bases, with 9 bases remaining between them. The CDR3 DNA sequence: TGTGCCACCAGTGATTCATGGCAGCATCAGCCCCAGCATTTT. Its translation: CATSDSWQHQPQHF.

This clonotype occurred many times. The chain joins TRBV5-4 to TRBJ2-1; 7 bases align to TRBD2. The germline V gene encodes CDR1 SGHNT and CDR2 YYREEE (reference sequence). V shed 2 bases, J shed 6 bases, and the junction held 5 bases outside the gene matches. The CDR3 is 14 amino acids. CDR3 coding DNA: TGTGCCAGCAGCTTCCTAGCGGCCGGCAATGAGCAGTTCTTC. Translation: CASSFLAAGNEQFF.

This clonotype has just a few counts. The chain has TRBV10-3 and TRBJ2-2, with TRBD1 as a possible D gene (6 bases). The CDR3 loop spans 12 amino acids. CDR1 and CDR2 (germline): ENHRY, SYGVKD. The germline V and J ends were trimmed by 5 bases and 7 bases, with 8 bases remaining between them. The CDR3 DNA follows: TGTGCCATCAGTACAGGGAACGGGGAGCTGTTTTTT. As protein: CAISTGNGELFF.

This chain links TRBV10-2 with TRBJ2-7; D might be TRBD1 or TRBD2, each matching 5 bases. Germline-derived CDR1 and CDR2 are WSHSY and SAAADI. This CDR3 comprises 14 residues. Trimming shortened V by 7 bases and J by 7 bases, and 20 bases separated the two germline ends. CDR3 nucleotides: TGCGCCAGCATCGACTGGACTGGGGCTGGTGAGCAGTACTTC. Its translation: CASIDWTGAGEQYF.